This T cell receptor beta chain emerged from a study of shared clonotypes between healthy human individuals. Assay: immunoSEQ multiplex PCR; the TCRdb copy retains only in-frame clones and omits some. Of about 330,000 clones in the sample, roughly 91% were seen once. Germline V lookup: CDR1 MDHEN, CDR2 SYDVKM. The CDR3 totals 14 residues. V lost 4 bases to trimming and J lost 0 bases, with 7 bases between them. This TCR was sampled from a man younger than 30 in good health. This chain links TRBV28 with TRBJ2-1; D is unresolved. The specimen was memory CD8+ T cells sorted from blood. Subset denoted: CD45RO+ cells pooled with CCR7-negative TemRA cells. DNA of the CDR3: TGTGCCAGCAGTTCCTACAGCTCCTACAATGAGCAGTTCTTC. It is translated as CASSSYSSYNEQFF.